What follows describes a single TCR beta chain. The antigen remains undetermined. The data were obtained in a study of vaccination and CD4 T cells after COVID-19. The overall study: Collection of post-COVID samples occurred a median approximately 93 days after diagnosis, spanning a range of 35 to 161. Sampling that followed vaccination took place a median around 71 days after dose two, within a range of 14 to 241.

The length of the CDR3 is 15 residues. Germline values: CDR1 MNHEY, CDR2 SVGEGT. V lost 2 bases, J lost 7 bases, and 15 bases lay in between. Stated treatment: approximately nine-day PBMC culture with coronavirus spike peptide pools or control peptides (ViraFEST assay). An Oncomine TCR Beta short-read assay was used to sequence the DNA from cultured CD4+ T cells. TCRdb reprocessed the PCR reads via MiXCR and lists one record per CDR3 protein. The sample has about 15,000 distinct CDR3 sequences; approximately 70% are singletons. The receptor was derived from a human donor who had recovered from COVID-19. Sequencing was done on a sample of CD4+ T cells from blood, cultured in vitro. The rearrangement joins TRBV6-2 or TRBV6-3 to TRBJ1-5, with D unclear. The CDR3 sequence is CASSYNMGSGQPQHF. Here the CDR3 DNA reads TGTGCCAGCAGTTACAATATGGGCTCTGGGCAGCCCCAGCATTTT.